Following are 31 T cell receptor beta chains from one sample sequenced in a study of T-cell reconstitution after alpha-beta-depleted transplantation in children. It was with unique molecular identifiers that the TCRbeta library was prepared. TCRdb recomputed calls from the PCR reads with MiXCR, one row per CDR3 protein. Altogether hundreds of thousands of distinct CDR3 sequences are present, 16% being singletons, with the ten largest covering approximately 1%. This material consisted of PBMCs from the stem cell graft donor, taken from the stem cell graft. These receptor sequences come from a human donor who donated a stem cell graft to a child with acute myeloid leukemia.

This clonotype appeared many times. DNA for the CDR3: TGTGCCAGCAGCCAGGGGGCAACTAGCCAAGAGACCCAGTACTTC. Its translation: CASSQGATSQETQYF. V usage is TRBV7-7 and J usage is TRBJ2-5; 8 nucleotides match TRBD1. V dropped 5 bases and J dropped 1; count of bases not matched to a gene: 6. Per the germline V gene, CDR1 is SSHAT and CDR2 is FNYEAQ (reference sequence). CDR3 length: 15 residues.

The chain has TRBV7-3 and TRBJ2-7; 8 bases line up with TRBD2. This CDR3 has 16 amino acids. Trimming cost V 1 base and J 1 base; bases outside gene matches: 6. The germline V gene has CDR1 SGHTA and CDR2 FQGTGA. CDR3 loop: CASSLRGGGGSYEQYF. DNA for the CDR3: TGTGCCAGCAGCTTAAGGGGAGGCGGGGGGTCCTACGAGCAGTACTTC.

The chain uses TRBV5-1 and TRBJ1-2, with a possible D match to TRBD1 (6 bases). Germline V CDR1 and CDR2: SGHRS, YFSETQ. The CDR3 runs 14 residues. V shed 0 bases and J shed 3 bases, with 9 bases lying between them. The CDR3 here is CASSLGQADYGYTF. DNA for the CDR3: TGCGCCAGCAGCTTGGGACAGGCGGACTATGGCTACACCTTC. Filled out from reference TRBV5-1 and TRBJ1-2, the complete variable domain reads KAGVTQTPRYLIKTRGQQVTLSCSPISGHRSVSWYQQTPGQGLQFLFEYFSETQRNKGNFPGRFSGRQFSNSRSEMNVSTLELGDSALYLCASSLGQADYGYTFGSGTRLTVV.

This chain uses TRBV4-1 with TRBJ1-1, with 7 bases that match TRBD1. Germline lookup yields CDR1 MGHRA and CDR2 YSYEKL. The CDR3 runs to 12 residues. The ends lost 6 bases at V and 11 bases at J; junction bases unmatched: 9. CDR3 sequence: CASSTDRERAFF. CDR3 nucleotides: TGCGCCAGCAGTACCGACAGGGAAAGGGCTTTCTTT.

As regards this clonotype: At one end, the junction sequence differs from germline, possibly due to a read error. The genes are TRBV20-1 and TRBJ2-1, with TRBD2 matching 9 bases. In germline, CDR1 is DFQATT, CDR2 SNEGSKA (reference sequence). The CDR3 has 16 amino acids. DNA for the CDR3: TGCTGTGCTAGAGTTCTAGCGGGGCCTTCTACCGATGAGCAGTTCTTC. Protein: CCARVLAGPSTDEQFF.

This clonotype was seen a handful of times. The genes are TRBV5-1 and TRBJ2-7; 10 bases fit TRBD1. Trimming cost V 4 bases and J 3 bases; bases outside gene matches: 7. CDR3 length: 15 residues. Germline CDR1 and CDR2: SGHRS and YFSETQ. The CDR3 loop reads CASSDPRTGGYEQYF. CDR3 DNA: TGCGCCAGCAGCGACCCCAGGACAGGGGGCTACGAGCAGTACTTC.

This clonotype has only a few counts. The chain is built from TRBV6-5 and TRBJ2-2; no reliable D call. This CDR3 is 16 amino acids long. Per the germline V gene, CDR1 is MNHEY and CDR2 is SVGAGI. V lost 2 bases and J 3 bases, leaving 13 bases between the germline ends. The CDR3 loop is CASSYGSVRHTGELFF. CDR3 DNA: TGTGCCAGCAGTTACGGTTCAGTGCGTCACACCGGGGAGCTGTTTTTT.

In this sample, this clonotype turned up a few times. V usage is TRBV5-1 and J usage is TRBJ1-3; possibly TRBD1 for D (5 bases). Germline V CDR1 and CDR2: SGHRS, YFSETQ. V shed 3 bases and J shed 2 bases, with 12 bases lying between them. CDR3 length equals 15 residues. The CDR3 region is CASSSGPGPGNTIYF. The CDR3 bases are TGCGCCAGCAGCTCCGGACCAGGGCCTGGAAACACCATATATTTT.

In this sample, this clonotype turned up a few times. The V gene is TRBV15, the J gene TRBJ2-7, with 10 bases identical to TRBD1. This CDR3 comprises 13 residues. The V gene end was trimmed by 3 bases and the J gene end by 11 bases; junction bases not matched to a gene: 7. The germline CDR1 and CDR2 sequences are LNHNV and YYDKDF (reference sequence). CDR3 region: CATSSPRDRGKYF. In DNA, the CDR3 is TGTGCCACCAGCAGTCCCCGGGACAGGGGAAAGTACTTC.

This clonotype was recorded at least ten times. V is TRBV6-1 and J is TRBJ2-5; D is uncertain. Germline V CDR1 and CDR2: MNHNS, SASEGT. CDR3 size: 13 residues. Trimming left V 4 bases short and J 2 bases short, with 8 bases between. The CDR3 protein is CASSARRQETQYF. CDR3 nucleotides: TGTGCCAGCAGTGCAAGGCGACAAGAGACCCAGTACTTC.

The chain recombines TRBV7-9 with TRBJ1-6; 7 bases align to TRBD1. The junction had 9 bases not matched to a gene; V was cut back by 5 bases and J by 8 bases. The CDR3 runs to 15 residues. Germline values: CDR1 SEHNR, CDR2 FQNEAQ (reference sequence). The CDR3 spells CASSQVEGAHSPLHF. The CDR3 DNA sequence: TGTGCCAGCAGCCAGGTGGAGGGGGCGCATTCACCCCTCCACTTT.

Notes on this clonotype: Possible read error: a much larger clone is one base away. The V and J genes are TRBV12-5 and TRBJ1-1; D may be TRBD1 (5 bases). V lost 3 bases, J lost 3 bases, and 29 bases lay in between. CDR3 length equals 20 residues. CDR1 and CDR2 (germline): LGHNT, FRNRAP. The CDR3 is CASGFLYSLGTQGTDTEAFF. CDR3 nucleotides: TGTGCTAGTGGTTTTCTGTACTCCCTCGGGACGCAGGGCACGGACACTGAAGCTTTCTTT. Supplemented by reference TRBV12-5 and TRBJ1-1, the full variable domain reads DARVTQTPRHKVTEMGQEVTMRCQPILGHNTVFWYRQTMMQGLELLAYFRNRAPLDDSGMPKDRFSAEMPDATLATLKIQPSEPRDSAVYFCASGFLYSLGTQGTDTEAFFGQGTRLTVV.

The rearrangement joins TRBV7-7 to TRBJ2-5; possibly TRBD1 for D (5 bases). V gave up 5 bases and J gave up 5 bases, with 12 bases separating them. CDR3 length equals 13 residues. CDR1 and CDR2 (germline): SSHAT, FNYEAQ (reference sequence). The CDR3 reads CASSPTVGETQYF. The CDR3 DNA is TGTGCCAGCAGCCCGACAGTCGGGGAGACCCAGTACTTC.

This clonotype appeared once. A much larger clone sits a single nucleotide away, making a read error possible. The rearrangement uses TRBV20-1 and TRBJ2-5; 9 bases align to TRBD2. Per the germline V gene, CDR1 is DFQATT and CDR2 is SNEGSKA (reference sequence). The CDR3 is made up of 15 amino acids. V trimming: 5 bases; J trimming: 1 base; junction bases outside the gene matches: 8. CDR3: CSAEGVAGAQETQYF. The CDR3 DNA is TGCAGTGCTGAGGGAGTAGCGGGGGCCCAAGAGACCCAGTACTTC.

The chain joins TRBV21-1 to TRBJ2-5; no check of the table's D call, TRBD2, against the DNA was made. TRBV21-1 is a known pseudogene. The CDR3 runs 17 residues. The CDR3 sequence: CASSKVRCALLGPTQYF. DNA of the CDR3: TGTGCCAGCAGCAAAGTCCGGTGCGCGTTATTAGGGCCGACCCAGTACTTC.

This clonotype showed up many times. The chain is built from TRBV29-1 and TRBJ2-3; a weak D match, TRBD2 (5 bases). The CDR3 consists of 14 residues. Germline lookup yields CDR1 SQVTM and CDR2 ANQGSEA. Trimming cost V 4 bases and J 0 bases, with 11 bases left between them. The CDR3 DNA reads as TGCAGCGTTGCTACGGGGTCTAGCACAGATACGCAGTATTTT. Protein: CSVATGSSTDTQYF.

Only one count was recorded for this clonotype. Since a much larger clone is just one base distant, this may be a read error. The CDR3 end shows no conserved phenylalanine or tryptophan, and so a read error is likely. The genes are TRBV6-5 and TRBJ2-3, with 9 bases identical to TRBD1. This CDR3 region has 16 residues. With 0 bases clipped from V and 3 bases from J, the junction kept 4 bases outside the gene matches. Looked up from germline, CDR1 is MNHEY and CDR2 is SVGAGI. The CDR3 coding sequence is TGTGCCAGCAGTTACTCCCGGGACAGGGATACAGATACGCAGTATTCT. This encodes CASSYSRDRDTDTQYS.

Written as DNA, the CDR3 is TGCGCCAGCAGCTCTGACTTCGACATTCAGTACTTC. Protein: CASSSDFDIQYF. The gene calls are TRBV5-1 and TRBJ2-4; D unclear. CDR3 length equals 12 residues. Looked up from germline, CDR1 is SGHRS and CDR2 is YFSETQ. V was cut by 3 bases and J by 8 bases, with 9 bases left in between.

This clonotype showed up just a few times. V gene TRBV7-9 combines with J gene TRBJ2-5; TRBD1 is a possible D gene (6 bases). V was cut by 5 bases and J by 2 bases, with 15 bases left in between. This CDR3 is 15 amino acids long. Germline assignment: CDR1 SEHNR and CDR2 FQNEAQ (reference sequence). DNA for the CDR3: TGTGCCAGCAGCGGACGGCCGGGACAACAAGAGACCCAGTACTTC. Translation gives CASSGRPGQQETQYF.

The DNA for the CDR3 is TGCAGTGCCCGGACTAGCGGGGGGGATAGCGGCGGAAAGAGCTCCTACAATGAGCAGTTCTTC. This gives the protein CSARTSGGDSGGKSSYNEQFF. The V gene is TRBV20-1, the J gene TRBJ2-1, with 15 bases that match TRBD2. After removal of 6 bases from V and 0 bases from J, the junction contained 18 bases not matched to a gene. This CDR3 contains 21 residues. Per germline, CDR1 DFQATT and CDR2 SNEGSKA (reference sequence).

The chain is built from TRBV5-1 and TRBJ1-1, with a weak D call TRBD1 (5 bases). V lost 4 bases to trimming and J lost 1 base, with 14 bases between them. Germline CDR1 reads SGHRS; CDR2 reads YFSETQ. CDR3 length equals 15 residues. The CDR3 loop reads CASSPNKDRNTEAFF. Written as DNA, the CDR3 is TGCGCCAGCAGCCCTAACAAAGACAGGAACACTGAAGCTTTCTTT. Variable domain in full (rest from reference TRBV5-1 and TRBJ1-1): KAGVTQTPRYLIKTRGQQVTLSCSPISGHRSVSWYQQTPGQGLQFLFEYFSETQRNKGNFPGRFSGRQFSNSRSEMNVSTLELGDSALYLCASSPNKDRNTEAFFGQGTRLTVV.

This clonotype has at least ten counts. V usage is TRBV29-1 and J usage is TRBJ2-3; no reliable D call. CDR3 length equals 13 residues. Germline CDR1 is SQVTM and CDR2 is ANQGSEA. In DNA, the CDR3 is TGCACCACACGGGCTGTTGGCACAGATACGCAGTATTTT. Its translation: CTTRAVGTDTQYF.

This clonotype has just a few counts. V usage is TRBV6-1 and J usage is TRBJ2-1, with 10 bases matching TRBD1. The CDR3 consists of 16 residues. Germline V CDR1 and CDR2: MNHNS, SASEGT. Trimming took 5 bases from V and 11 from J; bases not matched to a gene: 15. CDR3 bases: TGTGCCAGCAGTCCCCGCGCCGGACAGGGGGATATCAAGCAGTTCTTC. This codes for CASSPRAGQGDIKQFF.

This clonotype was recorded a few times. The DNA for the CDR3 is TGCGCCAGCAGCCTCGGACAGGCTGTCACCTTC. The encoded protein is CASSLGQAVTF. This chain links TRBV5-1 with TRBJ1-2, with 7 bases identical to TRBD1. Trimming at V came to 4 bases and at J to 13 bases, leaving 7 bases not matched to a gene. Germline values: CDR1 SGHRS, CDR2 YFSETQ. This CDR3 is built from 11 residues. The complete variable domain, with remaining parts taken from reference TRBV5-1 and TRBJ1-2, reads KAGVTQTPRYLIKTRGQQVTLSCSPISGHRSVSWYQQTPGQGLQFLFEYFSETQRNKGNFPGRFSGRQFSNSRSEMNVSTLELGDSALYLCASSLGQAVTFGSGTRLTVV.

This clonotype appeared a few times. The chain carries TRBV6-2 or TRBV6-3 and TRBJ2-7; weak D call: TRBD2 (5 bases). The CDR3 is 12 residues long. Germline V gene data show CDR1 as MNHEY and CDR2 as SVGEGT. V was pared by 7 bases and J by 5 bases, with 12 bases between. CDR3 sequence: CASNEGSDEQYF. The DNA for the CDR3 is TGTGCCAGCAATGAGGGCAGTGACGAGCAGTACTTC.

The V and J genes are TRBV7-2 and TRBJ2-4; 8 bases map to TRBD2. The CDR3 is 16 amino acids. V dropped 5 bases and J dropped 0; count of bases not matched to a gene: 6. CDR1 and CDR2 from the germline V gene are SGHTA and FQGNSA. The CDR3 coding sequence is TGTGCCAGCAGCGCGGGGGGCGTTCTAGCCAAAAACATTCAGTACTTC. Encoded protein: CASSAGGVLAKNIQYF. Filled out from reference TRBV7-2 and TRBJ2-4, the complete variable domain reads GAGVSQSPSNKVTEKGKDVELRCDPISGHTALYWYRQSLGQGLEFLIYFQGNSAPDKSGLPSDRFSAERTGGSVSTLTIQRTQQEDSAVYLCASSAGGVLAKNIQYFGAGTRLSVL.

Points on this clonotype: This may come from a read error, since a much larger clone is one base off. The chain recombines TRBV20-1 with TRBJ1-5; 7 positions match TRBD1. The V and J ends lost 6 bases and 1 base, in that order; junction bases with no gene match: 15. Germline values: CDR1 DFQATT, CDR2 SNEGSKA (reference sequence). The CDR3 consists of 17 residues. CDR3 in amino acids: CSAGSRQGLRSNQPQHF. CDR3 DNA sequence: TGCAGTGCGGGTTCGCGACAGGGCTTGAGAAGCAATCAGCCCCAGCATTTT.

This clonotype was counted many times. This sequence joins TRBV20-1 and TRBJ1-5; D unresolved. The V and J ends lost 2 bases and 4 bases respectively, with 15 bases between them. CDR1 and CDR2 (germline): DFQATT, SNEGSKA (reference sequence). The CDR3 consists of 15 residues. This CDR3 is CSARIPGPGNQPQHF. The CDR3 DNA reads TGCAGTGCTAGAATTCCCGGACCCGGGAATCAGCCCCAGCATTTT.

The chain combines TRBV12-3 or TRBV12-4 with TRBJ1-5; D call uncertain. V was trimmed by 6 bases and J by 7 bases, leaving 25 bases between them. The CDR3 spans 17 residues. The CDR3 region has the DNA TGTGCCAGCAGCTCTCACCCGGCCTCTCTCCCTTACCAGCCCCAGCATTTT. This gives the protein CASSSHPASLPYQPQHF.

This clonotype came up a few times. The rearrangement uses TRBV30 and TRBJ1-1; 9 bases match TRBD1. The germline gives CDR1 GTSNPN, CDR2 SVGIG (reference sequence). The CDR3 sequence is 12 residues long. V was clipped by 6 bases and J by 6 bases; unmatched bases: 5. In DNA form, the CDR3 reads TGTGCCTGTCACAGGGGGCGGTCTGAAGCTTTCTTT. The encoded protein is CACHRGRSEAFF.

The CDR3 reads CASSLRDRPDGSPLHF. DNA for the CDR3: TGTGCCAGCAGCCTCCGGGACAGACCCGACGGTTCACCCCTCCACTTT. The V call is TRBV3-1, the J call TRBJ1-6, with TRBD1 matching 7 bases. This CDR3 is built from 16 residues. Germline V gene sequence: CDR1 LGHDT, CDR2 YNNKEL (reference sequence). Trimming took 4 bases from V and 9 from J; bases not matched to a gene: 12. The variable domain in full, completed from reference TRBV3-1 and TRBJ1-6, reads DTAVSQTPKYLVTQMGNDKSIKCEQNLGHDTMYWYKQDSKKFLKIMFSYNNKELIINETVPNRFSPKSPDKAHLNLHINSLELGDSAVYFCASSLRDRPDGSPLHFGNGTRLTVT.